This T cell receptor beta chain stems from a study of T-cell reconstitution after alpha-beta-depleted transplantation in children. Study conclusions and caveats: Several hundred expanded graft clones reportedly gave rise to the alpha-beta T cells present about two months after transplant. Most T-cell counts and diversity one year after the transplant came from T cells that were newly produced. Elevated TCRbeta diversity at day 60 was traced, in some patients, to surviving recipient T cells and thymic progenitors.

As regards this clonotype: Its antigen remains unidentified.

A library of TCRbeta sequences, prepared with unique molecular identifiers, was generated. One entry per CDR3 protein results from TCRdb running MiXCR on the PCR reads. Of around 580,000 distinct CDR3 sequences detected, approximately 30% appear once; the ten largest clones hold about a third. V gave up 6 bases and J gave up 4 bases; unmatched junction bases: 4. This CDR3 is built from 13 residues. Germline V gives CDR1 SGHVS, CDR2 FNYEAQ. The TCR was taken from a boy in the first two years of life with Wiskott-Aldrich syndrome, due to receive a stem cell transplant. The chain combines TRBV7-6 with TRBJ1-1; 8 bases agree with TRBD1. Sequencing used PBMCs, obtained before TCRalphabeta/CD19-depleted stem cell transplant. CDR3 region: CASSDTGGTEAFF. CDR3 nucleotide sequence: TGTGCCAGCAGTGACACAGGGGGCACTGAAGCTTTCTTT.